The next 9 T cell receptor beta chains were all read from a single sample in a study of cytomegalovirus exposure and HLA in healthy donors. Both 60 Vbeta primers and 13 Jbeta primers went into the PCR. Data came from immunoSEQ multiplex PCR; TCRdb stores just in-frame clones and leaves some out. The table shows roughly 87,000 clones, with roughly 75% occurring only once. Sequenced input: PBMCs. The receptors shown here come from a man aged 55 to 70 in good health and CMV-seronegative.

This clone was seen only once. This chain joins TRBV6-5 and TRBJ1-1; no clear D gene. The germline V gene encodes CDR1 MNHEY and CDR2 SVGAGI. Trimming shortened V by 7 bases and J by 10 bases, and 16 bases separated the two germline ends. This CDR3 is built from 12 residues. CDR3 in amino acids: CASNLLGYRAFF. The CDR3 DNA reads as TGTGCCAGCAATTTGCTCGGGTACCGAGCTTTCTTT.

The chain recombines TRBV7-9 with TRBJ1-2, with 8 bases aligning to TRBD1. This CDR3 has 14 amino acids. Germline V gene data show CDR1 as SEHNR and CDR2 as FQNEAQ (reference sequence). The V and J ends lost 5 bases and 0 bases, in that order; junction bases with no gene match: 2. CDR3 in amino acids: CASSRQGPNYGYTF. The CDR3, as DNA: TGTGCCAGCAGCCGACAGGGGCCTAACTATGGCTACACCTTC. Complete variable domain (other parts from reference TRBV7-9 and TRBJ1-2): DTGVSQNPRHKITKRGQNVTFRCDPISEHNRLYWYRQTLGQGPEFLTYFQNEAQLEKSRLLSDRFSAERPKGSFSTLEIQRTEQGDSAMYLCASSRQGPNYGYTFGSGTRLTVV.

This clone was detected only once. J is TRBJ1-6 and V is TRBV5-1; 8 bases match TRBD1. Germline assignment: CDR1 SGHRS and CDR2 YFSETQ. V shed 0 bases and J 6 bases; nucleotides not matched to a gene: 5. The CDR3 covers 16 residues. CDR3 sequence: CASSLEAGGLNSPLHF. As DNA, the CDR3 is TGCGCCAGCAGCTTGGAGGCAGGGGGCCTTAATTCACCCCTCCACTTT.

The genes are TRBV11-1 and TRBJ1-2, with a tentative D call TRBD1 (5 bases). V was shortened by 7 bases and J by 0 bases, with 12 bases between the two germline ends. From germline, CDR1 is SGHAT and CDR2 FQDESV (reference sequence). The CDR3 extends over 14 amino acids. CDR3 coding DNA: TGTGCCAGCACCAAGGGACTAGCTAACTATGGCTACACCTTC. Translated: CASTKGLANYGYTF. Supplemented by reference TRBV11-1 and TRBJ1-2, the full variable domain reads EAEVAQSPRYKITEKSQAVAFWCDPISGHATLYWYRQILGQGPELLVQFQDESVVDDSQLPKDRFSAERLKGVDSTLKIQPAELGDSAMYLCASTKGLANYGYTFGSGTRLTVV.

On this clone itself: The sample holds other DNA sequences that translate to the same CDR3. The genes are TRBV27 and TRBJ1-4; 9 positions match TRBD1. The CDR3 totals 16 residues. J lost 2 bases, V lost 5 bases, and 6 bases had no gene match. Per germline, CDR1 MNHEY and CDR2 SMNVEV (reference sequence). This CDR3 is CASSRDRARTNEKLFF. The CDR3 DNA reads TGTGCCAGCAGTCGGGACAGGGCTCGCACTAATGAAAAACTGTTTTTT.

Note on this clone: A junction boundary mismatches the germline segment, possibly from a read error. The rearrangement uses TRBV7-9 and TRBJ2-3, with D possibly being TRBD1 (6 bases). The CDR3 sequence is 13 residues long. CDR1 is SEHNR, CDR2 FQNEAQ, per germline (reference sequence). The CDR3 bases are TGTTCCAGCAGCACAAGCGGACAGACTACGCAGTATTTT. Translated, it gives CSSSTSGQTTQYF.

The V gene is TRBV5-8, the J gene TRBJ2-7, with 10 nucleotides matching TRBD1. The germline V gene has CDR1 SGHTS and CDR2 YDEGEE. The ends lost 3 bases at V and 6 bases at J; junction bases unmatched: 9. This CDR3 is 15 amino acids long. CDR3 sequence reads: CASSSRQGAWSEQYF. CDR3 DNA: TGTGCCAGCAGCTCACGACAGGGGGCTTGGTCCGAGCAGTACTTC.

The V gene is TRBV6-5, the J gene TRBJ2-2; a weak D match, TRBD1 (6 bases). The V gene lost 6 bases and the J gene lost 3 bases, with 11 bases spanning the gap. Per germline, CDR1 MNHEY and CDR2 SVGAGI. The CDR3 has 14 amino acids. As DNA, the CDR3 is TGTGCCAGCAGAGCCCCAGGGGACACCGGGGAGCTGTTTTTT. Protein product: CASRAPGDTGELFF.

The chain is built from TRBV4-1 and TRBJ2-5; 7 bases are a match to TRBD1. The tail of the sequence fits TRBJ2-7 better, so the J call may be wrong. Germline CDR1 is MGHRA and CDR2 is YSYEKL. The CDR3 runs to 15 residues. The CDR3 is CASSQGEGRGYEQYF. The CDR3 nucleotides read TGCGCCAGCAGCCAAGGAGAGGGCAGGGGGTACGAGCAGTACTTC.